One and the same sample provided the 9 T cell receptor beta chains below, sequenced in a study of T cell responses to AZD1222 COVID-19 vaccine. This table comes from immunoSEQ multiplex PCR, and its TCRdb copy is limited to in-frame clones, with some not included. The sample has more than 150,000 clones; roughly 92% are singletons. The specimen was peripheral blood, collected on day 0 of AZD1222 vaccination. Receptors originate from an adult in good health.

The rearrangement joins TRBV4-2 to TRBJ1-1; D unclear. This CDR3 has 15 residues. CDR1 is LGHNA, CDR2 YNFKEQ, per germline. Trimming removed 2 bases at V and 0 bases at J, with 10 bases between. For the CDR3, the DNA is TGTGCCAGCAGCCAACCGGGTGGGATGAACACTGAAGCTTTCTTT. It specifies CASSQPGGMNTEAFF.

The V gene is TRBV2, the J gene TRBJ1-3; D not resolved. The CDR3 totals 12 residues. V was pared by 5 bases and J by 8 bases, with 10 bases between. Germline values: CDR1 SNHLY, CDR2 FYNNEI. The CDR3 nucleotides are TGTGCCAGCAGTTTGTCGGGGTACACCATATATTTT. This gives the protein CASSLSGYTIYF.

This rearrangement joins TRBV10-3 to TRBJ1-2; 7 nucleotides agree with TRBD1. The ends lost 6 bases at V and 8 bases at J; junction bases unmatched: 9. The CDR3 covers 13 residues. Per the germline V gene, CDR1 is ENHRY and CDR2 is SYGVKD. This chain's CDR3 is CAIRPGQDDGYTF. For the CDR3, the DNA is TGTGCCATCAGACCTGGACAGGACGACGGCTACACCTTC.

The chain recombines TRBV19 with TRBJ2-7, with TRBD2 matching over 12 bases. J lost 3 bases, V lost 3 bases, and 6 bases had no gene match. The CDR3 length is 16 residues. The germline V gene has CDR1 LNHDA and CDR2 SQIVND (reference sequence). CDR3 residues: CASSMDRGLAGYEQYF. The CDR3 DNA reads TGTGCCAGTAGTATGGACAGGGGACTAGCGGGCTACGAGCAGTACTTC.

This chain connects TRBV19 to TRBJ1-1; the D gene is possibly TRBD1 (6 bases). Germline lookup yields CDR1 LNHDA and CDR2 SQIVND (reference sequence). Trimming left V 4 bases short and J 1 base short, with 10 bases between. This CDR3 is 14 amino acids long. CDR3 coding DNA: TGTGCCAGTAGTACACAGGGACAGAACACTGAAGCTTTCTTT. It translates to CASSTQGQNTEAFF.

The rearrangement joins TRBV9 to TRBJ1-5, with D tentatively TRBD1 (5 bases). Trimming cost V 4 bases and J 6 bases, with 14 bases left between them. Per germline, CDR1 SGDLS and CDR2 YYNGEE. The CDR3 is made up of 14 amino acids. CDR3 region: CASSQTWGGQPQHF. For the CDR3, the DNA is TGTGCCAGCAGCCAGACGTGGGGGGGTCAGCCCCAGCATTTT.

This clone appeared once. V gene TRBV4-1 combines with J gene TRBJ2-3, with TRBD1 matching over 10 bases. In germline, CDR1 is MGHRA, CDR2 YSYEKL. The CDR3 loop spans 15 amino acids. V dropped 4 bases and J dropped 3; count of bases not matched to a gene: 4. The CDR3 loop is CASSPGQGVTDTQYF. CDR3 nucleotides: TGCGCCAGCAGCCCCGGACAGGGGGTGACAGATACGCAGTATTTT.

This clone was detected once. The chain combines TRBV27 with TRBJ2-1; D remains unclear. The CDR3 contains 17 residues. The germline V gene encodes CDR1 MNHEY and CDR2 SMNVEV (reference sequence). V lost 5 bases and J lost 0, with 17 bases in between. In nucleotides, the CDR3 is TGTGCCAGCAGTCCCGCCCAATTCTTAAGCTCCTACAATGAGCAGTTCTTC. As protein: CASSPAQFLSSYNEQFF.

CDR3: CASSRGRGTNNSPLHF. CDR3 DNA sequence: TGTGCCAGCAGCCGGGGACGGGGAACGAATAATTCACCCCTCCACTTT. The rearrangement joins TRBV5-8 to TRBJ1-6, with a possible D match to TRBD1 (5 bases). CDR1 is SGHTS, CDR2 YDEGEE, per germline. V was trimmed by 4 bases and J by 5 bases, leaving 16 bases between them. The CDR3 is 16 amino acids.